The entry that follows covers one T cell receptor (beta chain) sequence. The antigen is not known. Clones were sequenced by immunoSEQ multiplex PCR, and TCRdb holds only the in-frame ones, with some missing. Here the sample spans some 21,000 clones, just under 85% being singletons. These data are taken from a study of OX40 agonist ivuxolimab in advanced cancers. Study context: With ivuxolimab, an agonistic anti-OX40 (CD134) antibody, patients were treated.

J gave up 2 bases and V 5 bases, and 10 bases lay outside the gene matches. The length of the CDR3 is 17 residues. Germline CDR1 ENHRY, CDR2 SYGVKD. Study-level points and caveats: Some patients without response likewise showed low normalized clonal expansion.

This TCR was sampled from an adult with an advanced solid tumor such as melanoma, head and neck, liver or kidney cancer. The rearrangement links TRBV10-3 to TRBJ2-7, with 12 bases aligning to TRBD2. This specimen consisted of CD4+ or CD8+ T cells sorted from blood, obtained in a trial of the OX40 agonist ivuxolimab. CDR3 loop: CAISMTSGRPPPYEQYF. CDR3 bases: TGTGCCATCAGTATGACTAGCGGGAGACCTCCACCCTACGAGCAGTACTTC.